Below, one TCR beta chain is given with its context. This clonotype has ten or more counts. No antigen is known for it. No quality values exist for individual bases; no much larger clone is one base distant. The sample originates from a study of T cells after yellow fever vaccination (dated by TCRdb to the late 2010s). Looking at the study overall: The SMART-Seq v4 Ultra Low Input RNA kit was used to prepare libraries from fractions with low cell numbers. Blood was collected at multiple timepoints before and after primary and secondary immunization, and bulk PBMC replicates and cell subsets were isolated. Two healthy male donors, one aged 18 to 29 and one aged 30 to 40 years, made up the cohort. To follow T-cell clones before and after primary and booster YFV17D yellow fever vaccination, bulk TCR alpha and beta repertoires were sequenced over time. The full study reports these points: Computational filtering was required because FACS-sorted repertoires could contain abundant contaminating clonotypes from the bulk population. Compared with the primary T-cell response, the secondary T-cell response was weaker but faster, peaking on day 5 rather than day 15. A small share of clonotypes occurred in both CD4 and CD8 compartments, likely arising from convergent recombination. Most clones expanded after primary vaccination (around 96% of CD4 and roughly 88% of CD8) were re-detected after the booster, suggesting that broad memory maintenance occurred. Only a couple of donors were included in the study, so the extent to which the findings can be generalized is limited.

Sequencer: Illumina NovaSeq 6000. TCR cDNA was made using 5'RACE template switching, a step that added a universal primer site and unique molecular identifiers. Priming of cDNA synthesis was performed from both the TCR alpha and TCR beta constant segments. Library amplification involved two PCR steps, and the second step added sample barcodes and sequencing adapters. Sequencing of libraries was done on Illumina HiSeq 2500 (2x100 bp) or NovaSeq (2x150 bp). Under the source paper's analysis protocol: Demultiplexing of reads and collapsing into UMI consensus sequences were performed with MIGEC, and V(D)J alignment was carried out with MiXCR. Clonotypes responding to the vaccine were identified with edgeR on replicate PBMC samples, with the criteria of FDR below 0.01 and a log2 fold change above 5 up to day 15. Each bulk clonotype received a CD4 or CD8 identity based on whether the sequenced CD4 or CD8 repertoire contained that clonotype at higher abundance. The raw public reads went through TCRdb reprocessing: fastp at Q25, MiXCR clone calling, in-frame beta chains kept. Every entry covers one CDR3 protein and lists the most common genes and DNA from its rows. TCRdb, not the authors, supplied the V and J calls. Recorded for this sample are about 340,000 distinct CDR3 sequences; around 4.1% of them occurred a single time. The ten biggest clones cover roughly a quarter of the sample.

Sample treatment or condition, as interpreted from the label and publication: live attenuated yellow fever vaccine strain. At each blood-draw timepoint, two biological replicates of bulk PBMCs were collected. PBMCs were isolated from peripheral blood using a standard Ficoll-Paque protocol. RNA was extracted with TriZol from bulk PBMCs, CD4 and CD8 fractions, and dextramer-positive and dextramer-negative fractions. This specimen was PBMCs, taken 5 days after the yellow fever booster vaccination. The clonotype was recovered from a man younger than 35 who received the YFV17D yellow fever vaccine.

In nucleotide form, the sequence is TGTGCCACCAGCAGAGATGGGCTTGAAGAAGCTTTCTTT. Its product reads: CATSRDGLEEAFF. The sequence links TRBV15 to TRBJ1-1, with the identity of the D gene unclear. CDR1 LNHNV and CDR2 YYDKDF were looked up in the germline V gene (reference sequence). Deletion took 0 bases off V and 8 bases off J, with a span of 10 bases between the germline ends. Spanning cysteine to phenylalanine, the CDR3 consists of 13 amino acids. The DNA shown is the 39-base CDR3, in frame from base 1.